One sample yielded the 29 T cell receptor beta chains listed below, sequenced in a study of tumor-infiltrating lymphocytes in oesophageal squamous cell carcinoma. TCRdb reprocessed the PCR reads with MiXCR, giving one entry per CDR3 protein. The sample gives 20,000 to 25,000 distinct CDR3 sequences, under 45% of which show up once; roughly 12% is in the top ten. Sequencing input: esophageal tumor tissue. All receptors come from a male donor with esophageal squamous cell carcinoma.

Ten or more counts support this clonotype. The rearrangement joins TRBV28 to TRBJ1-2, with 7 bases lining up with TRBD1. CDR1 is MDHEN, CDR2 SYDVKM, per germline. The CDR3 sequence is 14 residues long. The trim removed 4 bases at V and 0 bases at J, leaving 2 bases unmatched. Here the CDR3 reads CASSSGQANYGYTF. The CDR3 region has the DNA TGTGCCAGCAGTTCAGGACAGGCTAACTATGGCTACACCTTC.

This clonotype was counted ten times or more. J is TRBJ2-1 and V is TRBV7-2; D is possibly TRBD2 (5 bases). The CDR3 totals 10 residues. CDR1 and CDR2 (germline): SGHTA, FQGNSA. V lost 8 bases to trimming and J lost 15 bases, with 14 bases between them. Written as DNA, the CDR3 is TGTGCCAGCGGACCGAGAAGCGGGTTCTTC. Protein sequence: CASGPRSGFF.

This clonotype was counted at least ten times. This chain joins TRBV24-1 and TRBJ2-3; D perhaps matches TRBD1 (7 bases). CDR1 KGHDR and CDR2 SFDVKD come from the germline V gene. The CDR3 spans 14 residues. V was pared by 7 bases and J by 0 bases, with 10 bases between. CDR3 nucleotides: TGTGCCACCAGCCCAGGGGGGAGCACAGATACGCAGTATTTT. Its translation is CATSPGGSTDTQYF.

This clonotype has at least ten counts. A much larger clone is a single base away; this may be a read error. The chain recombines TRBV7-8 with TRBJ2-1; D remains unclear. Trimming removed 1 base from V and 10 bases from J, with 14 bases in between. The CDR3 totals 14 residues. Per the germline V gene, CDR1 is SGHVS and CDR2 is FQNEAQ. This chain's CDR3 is CASSLVRSAYEQFF. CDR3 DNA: TGTGCCAGCAGCTTAGTAAGGTCAGCCTACGAGCAGTTCTTC.

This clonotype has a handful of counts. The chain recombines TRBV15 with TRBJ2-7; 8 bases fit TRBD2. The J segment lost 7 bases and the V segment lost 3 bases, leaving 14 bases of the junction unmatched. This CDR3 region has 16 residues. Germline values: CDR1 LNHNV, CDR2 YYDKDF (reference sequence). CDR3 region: CATSSLQGTRKLEQYF. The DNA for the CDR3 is TGTGCCACCAGCAGCCTACAAGGGACTAGGAAGCTTGAGCAGTACTTC.

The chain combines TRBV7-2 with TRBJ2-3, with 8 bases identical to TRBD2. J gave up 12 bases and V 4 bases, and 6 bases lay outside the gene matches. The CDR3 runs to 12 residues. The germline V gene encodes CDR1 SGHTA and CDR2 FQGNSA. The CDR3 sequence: CASSSELAAQYF. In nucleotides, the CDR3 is TGTGCCAGCAGCTCCGAACTAGCGGCTCAGTATTTT.

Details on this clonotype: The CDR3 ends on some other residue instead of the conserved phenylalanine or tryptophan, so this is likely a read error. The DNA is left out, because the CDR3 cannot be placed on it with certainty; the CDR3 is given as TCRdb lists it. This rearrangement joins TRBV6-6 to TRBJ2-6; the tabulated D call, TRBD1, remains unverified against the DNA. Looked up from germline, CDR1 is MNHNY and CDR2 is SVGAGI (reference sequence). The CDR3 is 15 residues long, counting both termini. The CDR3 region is CASSYSNSYEQYFGA.

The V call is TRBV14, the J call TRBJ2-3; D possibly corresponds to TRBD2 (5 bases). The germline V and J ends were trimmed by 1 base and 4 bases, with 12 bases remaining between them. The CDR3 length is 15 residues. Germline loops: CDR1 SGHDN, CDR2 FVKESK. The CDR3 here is CASSQVSGRADTQYF. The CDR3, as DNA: TGTGCCAGCAGCCAAGTCTCCGGGCGGGCAGATACGCAGTATTTT. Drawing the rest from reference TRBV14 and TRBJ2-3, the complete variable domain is EAGVTQFPSHSVIEKGQTVTLRCDPISGHDNLYWYRRVMGKEIKFLLHFVKESKQDESGMPNNRFLAERTGGTYSTLKVQPAELEDSGVYFCASSQVSGRADTQYFGPGTRLTVL.

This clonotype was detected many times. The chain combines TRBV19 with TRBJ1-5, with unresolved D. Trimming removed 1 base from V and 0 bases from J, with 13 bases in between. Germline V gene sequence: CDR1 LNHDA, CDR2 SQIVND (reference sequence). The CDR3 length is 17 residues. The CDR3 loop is CASSIVGTADSNQPQHF. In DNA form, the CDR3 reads TGTGCCAGTAGTATAGTTGGAACAGCTGATAGCAATCAGCCCCAGCATTTT.

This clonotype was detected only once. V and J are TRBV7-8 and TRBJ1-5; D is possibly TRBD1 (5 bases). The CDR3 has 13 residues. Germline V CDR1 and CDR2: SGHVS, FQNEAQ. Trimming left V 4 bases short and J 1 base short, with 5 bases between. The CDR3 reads CASSWDSNQPQHF. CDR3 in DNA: TGTGCCAGCAGCTGGGACAGCAATCAGCCCCAGCATTTT.

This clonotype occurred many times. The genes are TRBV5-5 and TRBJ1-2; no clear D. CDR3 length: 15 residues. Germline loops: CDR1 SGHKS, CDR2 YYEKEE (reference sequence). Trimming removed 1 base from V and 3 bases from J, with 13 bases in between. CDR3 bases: TGTGCCAGCAGCTTGTCCCCGAGACACCACTATGGCTACACCTTC. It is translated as CASSLSPRHHYGYTF.

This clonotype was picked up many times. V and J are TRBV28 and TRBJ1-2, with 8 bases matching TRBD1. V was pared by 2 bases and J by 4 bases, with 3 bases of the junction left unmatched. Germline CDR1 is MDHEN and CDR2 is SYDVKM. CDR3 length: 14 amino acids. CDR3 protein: CASSLGQGPYGYTF. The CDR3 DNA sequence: TGTGCCAGCAGTTTAGGACAGGGACCCTATGGCTACACCTTC.

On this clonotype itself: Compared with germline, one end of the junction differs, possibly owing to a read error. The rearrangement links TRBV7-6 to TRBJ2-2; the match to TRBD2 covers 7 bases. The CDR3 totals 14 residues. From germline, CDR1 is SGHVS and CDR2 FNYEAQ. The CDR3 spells CASSFRGDTGELFF. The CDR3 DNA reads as TGTGCTAGCAGCTTTCGGGGGGACACCGGGGAGCTGTTTTTT.

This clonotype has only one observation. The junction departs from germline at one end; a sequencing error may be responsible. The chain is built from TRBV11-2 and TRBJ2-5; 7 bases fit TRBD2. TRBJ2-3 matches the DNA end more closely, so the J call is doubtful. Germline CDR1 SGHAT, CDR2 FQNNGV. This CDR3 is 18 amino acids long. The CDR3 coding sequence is TGTGCCAGCAGTTTAGGGTTGGGAACTAGCGAATACACAGATACGCAGTATTTT. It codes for CASSLGLGTSEYTDTQYF.

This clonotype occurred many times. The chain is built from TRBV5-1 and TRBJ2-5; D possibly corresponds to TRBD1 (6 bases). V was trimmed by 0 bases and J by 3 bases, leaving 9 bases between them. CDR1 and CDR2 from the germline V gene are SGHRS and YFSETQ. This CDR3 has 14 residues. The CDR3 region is CASSLGWTEETQYF. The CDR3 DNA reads TGCGCCAGCAGCTTGGGATGGACAGAAGAGACCCAGTACTTC.

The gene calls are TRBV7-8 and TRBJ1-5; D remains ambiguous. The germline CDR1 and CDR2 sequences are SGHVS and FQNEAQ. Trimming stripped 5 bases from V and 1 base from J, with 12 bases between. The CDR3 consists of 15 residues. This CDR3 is CASSPSRSSNQPQHF. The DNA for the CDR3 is TGTGCCAGCAGCCCCAGCCGCAGCAGCAATCAGCCCCAGCATTTT. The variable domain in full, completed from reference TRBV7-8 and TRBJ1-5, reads GAGVSQSPRYKVAKRGQDVALRCDPISGHVSLFWYQQALGQGPEFLTYFQNEAQLDKSGLPSDRFFAERPEGSVSTLKIQRTQQEDSAVYLCASSPSRSSNQPQHFGDGTRLSIL.

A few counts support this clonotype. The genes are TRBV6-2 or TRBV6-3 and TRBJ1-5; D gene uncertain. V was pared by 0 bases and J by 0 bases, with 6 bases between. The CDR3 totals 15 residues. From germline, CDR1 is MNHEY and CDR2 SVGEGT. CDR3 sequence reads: CASSYSGNSNQPQHF. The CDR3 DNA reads TGTGCCAGCAGTTACTCGGGCAATAGCAATCAGCCCCAGCATTTT.

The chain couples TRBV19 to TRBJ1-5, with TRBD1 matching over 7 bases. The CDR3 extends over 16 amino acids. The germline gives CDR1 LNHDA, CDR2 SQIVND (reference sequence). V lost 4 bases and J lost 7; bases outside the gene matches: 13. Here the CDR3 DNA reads TGTGCCAGTAGTACCCTTGACAGGGTACTAGGACAGCCCCAGCATTTT. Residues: CASSTLDRVLGQPQHF.

This CDR3 is CASSVRGQSNSPLHF. Written as DNA, the CDR3 is TGTGCCAGCAGCGTTCGGGGACAGAGTAATTCACCCCTCCACTTT. The J gene is TRBJ1-6, the V gene TRBV9; 7 nucleotides match TRBD1. V lost 2 bases to trimming and J lost 6 bases; unmatched junction nucleotides: 5. The CDR3 totals 15 residues. Per the germline V gene, CDR1 is SGDLS and CDR2 is YYNGEE.

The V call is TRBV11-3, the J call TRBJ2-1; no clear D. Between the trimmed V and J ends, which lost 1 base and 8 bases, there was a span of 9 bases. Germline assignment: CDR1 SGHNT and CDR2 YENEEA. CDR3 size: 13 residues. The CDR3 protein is CASSLGRRDEQFF. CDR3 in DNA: TGTGCCAGCAGCTTAGGCCGCAGAGATGAGCAGTTCTTC.

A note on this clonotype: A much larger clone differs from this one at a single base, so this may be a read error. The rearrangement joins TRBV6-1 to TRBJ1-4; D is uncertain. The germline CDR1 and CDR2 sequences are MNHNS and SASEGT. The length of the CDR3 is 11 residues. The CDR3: CASTTGGELYF. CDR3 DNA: TGTGCCAGCACCACCGGCGGGGAGCTGTATTTT.

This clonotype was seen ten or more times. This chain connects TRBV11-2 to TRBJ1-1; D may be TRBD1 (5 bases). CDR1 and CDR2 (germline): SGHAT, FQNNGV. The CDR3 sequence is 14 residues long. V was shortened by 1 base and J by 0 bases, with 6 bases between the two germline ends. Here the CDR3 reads CASSLGQLNTEAFF. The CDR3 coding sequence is TGTGCCAGCAGCTTAGGACAGTTGAACACTGAAGCTTTCTTT. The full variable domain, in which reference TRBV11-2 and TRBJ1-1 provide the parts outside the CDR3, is EAGVAQSPRYKIIEKRQSVAFWCNPISGHATLYWYQQILGQGPKLLIQFQNNGVVDDSQLPKDRFSAERLKGVDSTLKIQPAKLEDSAVYLCASSLGQLNTEAFFGQGTRLTVV.

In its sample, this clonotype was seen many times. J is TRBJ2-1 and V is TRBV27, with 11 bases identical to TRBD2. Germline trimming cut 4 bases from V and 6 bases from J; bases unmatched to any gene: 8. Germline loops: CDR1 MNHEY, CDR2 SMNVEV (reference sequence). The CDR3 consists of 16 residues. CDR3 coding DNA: TGTGCCAGCAGTTCAGTTTTGACTAGCGGGATCAATGAGCAGTTCTTC. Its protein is CASSSVLTSGINEQFF.

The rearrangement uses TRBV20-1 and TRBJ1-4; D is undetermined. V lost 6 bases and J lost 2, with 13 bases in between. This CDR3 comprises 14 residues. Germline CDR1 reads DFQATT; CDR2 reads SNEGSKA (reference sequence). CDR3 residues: CSAQIPGTNEKLFF. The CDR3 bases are TGCAGTGCCCAGATCCCGGGTACTAATGAAAAACTGTTTTTT.

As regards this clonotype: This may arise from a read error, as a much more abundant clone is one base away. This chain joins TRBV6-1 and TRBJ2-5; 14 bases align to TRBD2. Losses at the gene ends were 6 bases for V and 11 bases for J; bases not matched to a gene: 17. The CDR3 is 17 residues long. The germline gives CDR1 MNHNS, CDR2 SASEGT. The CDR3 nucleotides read TGTGCCAGCAGCCCACTCGAAGGACTAGCGGGAGGCAATGAGCAGTACTTC. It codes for CASSPLEGLAGGNEQYF.

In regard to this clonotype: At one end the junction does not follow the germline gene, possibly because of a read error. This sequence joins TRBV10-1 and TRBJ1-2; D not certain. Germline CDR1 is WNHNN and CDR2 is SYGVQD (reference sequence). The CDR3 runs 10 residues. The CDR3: CAIRRVPTAF. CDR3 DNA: TGCGCCATCCGGCGGGTCCCGACCGCCTTC.

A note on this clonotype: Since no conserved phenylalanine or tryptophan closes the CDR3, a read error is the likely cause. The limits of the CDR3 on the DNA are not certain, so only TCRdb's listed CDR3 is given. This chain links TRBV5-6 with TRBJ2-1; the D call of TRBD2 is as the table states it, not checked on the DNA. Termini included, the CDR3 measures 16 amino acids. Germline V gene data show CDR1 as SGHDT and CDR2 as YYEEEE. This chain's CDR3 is CASRGLGRPYGYTFGS.

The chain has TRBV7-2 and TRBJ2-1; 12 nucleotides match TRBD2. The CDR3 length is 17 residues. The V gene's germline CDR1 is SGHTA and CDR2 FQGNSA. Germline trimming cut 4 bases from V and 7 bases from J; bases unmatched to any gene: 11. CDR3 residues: CASSWWTSGIFWNEQFF. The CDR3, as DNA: TGTGCCAGCAGCTGGTGGACTAGCGGGATCTTCTGGAATGAGCAGTTCTTC.

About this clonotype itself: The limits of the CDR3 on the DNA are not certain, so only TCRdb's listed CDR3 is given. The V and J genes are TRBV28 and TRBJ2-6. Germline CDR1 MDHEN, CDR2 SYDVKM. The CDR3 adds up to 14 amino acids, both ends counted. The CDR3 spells CASRKDKLWLHLRF.